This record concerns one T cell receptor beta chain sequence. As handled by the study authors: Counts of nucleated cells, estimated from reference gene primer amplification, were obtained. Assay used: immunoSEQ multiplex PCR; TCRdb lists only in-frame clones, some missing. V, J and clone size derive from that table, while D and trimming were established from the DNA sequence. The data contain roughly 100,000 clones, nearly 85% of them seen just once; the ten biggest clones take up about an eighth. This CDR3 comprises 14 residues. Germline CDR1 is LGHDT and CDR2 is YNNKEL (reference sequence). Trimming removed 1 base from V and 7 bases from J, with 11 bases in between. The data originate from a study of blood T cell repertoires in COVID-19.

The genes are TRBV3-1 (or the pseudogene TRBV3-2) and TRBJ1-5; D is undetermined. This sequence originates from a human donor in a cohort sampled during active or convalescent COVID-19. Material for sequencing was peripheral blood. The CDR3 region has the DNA TGTGCCAGCAGCCAAGTCCCTGGCGGGCAGCCCCAGCATTTT. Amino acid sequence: CASSQVPGGQPQHF.